This TCR beta chain was identified in a study of cytomegalovirus exposure and HLA in healthy donors. Study-level results: Analyses of presence and absence presupposed an approximately uniform sequencing depth across donors. The availability of immune exposure information extended only to CMV serostatus. The study carried out a later analysis of TCR beta sequences. It associated 15,000 to 20,000 of them with specific HLA alleles at a false discovery rate of 0.05.

The CDR3 has 21 amino acids. CDR1 and CDR2 from the germline V gene are SGHRS and YFSETQ. V was trimmed by 1 base and J by 0 bases, leaving 23 bases between them. Both 60 Vbeta primers and 13 Jbeta primers went into the PCR. TCRdb's table, derived via immunoSEQ multiplex PCR, lists solely in-frame clones and lacks some. This table holds about 140,000 clones, about four fifths found once. As to this clone: Its matching antigen is unknown.

This clonotype originated in a young man in good health. Input material: PBMCs. This chain connects TRBV5-1 to TRBJ2-6, with D possibly being TRBD2 (5 bases). CDR3 DNA: TGCGCCAGCAGCTTGAGAGGGTCTCTGAGCGCGCACACCTCTGGGGCCAACGTCCTGACTTTC. It yields the protein CASSLRGSLSAHTSGANVLTF.